The 13 T cell receptor beta chains listed next were all sequenced from one sample in a study of cytomegalovirus exposure and HLA in healthy donors. Primers for the PCR totalled 60 Vbeta and 13 Jbeta. The assay was immunoSEQ multiplex PCR, and TCRdb's table has in-frame clones only and misses some. The data hold some 220,000 clones, with almost 85% observed a single time. The specimen was PBMCs. These receptor sequences come from a woman aged 40 to 50 in good health and CMV-seronegative.

The chain links TRBV19 to TRBJ2-7, with a possible D match to TRBD2 (6 bases). Germline-derived CDR1 and CDR2 are LNHDA and SQIVND (reference sequence). V was shortened by 3 bases and J by 7 bases, with 13 bases between the two germline ends. CDR3 length: 13 amino acids. The DNA of the CDR3 is TGTGCCAGTAGTATTGATGCGGGGAATGAGCAGTACTTC. Protein sequence: CASSIDAGNEQYF.

A few counts support this clone. The chain carries TRBV13 and TRBJ2-2, with D perhaps TRBD2 (6 bases). V shed 3 bases and J shed 2 bases, with 10 bases lying between them. CDR3 length equals 15 residues. Germline V gene lookup returns CDR1 PRHDT and CDR2 FYEKMQ (reference sequence). Written as DNA, the CDR3 is TGTGCCAGCAGCTTTTTGGGGGGTAACACCGGGGAGCTGTTTTTT. Protein product: CASSFLGGNTGELFF.

The chain couples TRBV18 to TRBJ1-3, with 8 nucleotides matching TRBD1. Germline V gives CDR1 KGHSH, CDR2 LQKENI. The CDR3 length is 15 residues. V gave up 5 bases and J gave up 1 base; unmatched junction bases: 4. CDR3 region: CASSSGGDSGNTIYF. For the CDR3, the DNA is TGTGCCAGCTCATCAGGGGGCGATTCTGGAAACACCATATATTTT.

The J gene is TRBJ2-7, the V gene TRBV27; possible D gene TRBD2, 6 bases. The ends were cut back, 5 bases at V and 3 bases at J, with 11 bases in the middle. Looked up from germline, CDR1 is MNHEY and CDR2 is SMNVEV (reference sequence). The CDR3 runs 13 residues. The CDR3 DNA follows: TGTGCCAGCAGTCTCGGACTAATCTACGAGCAGTACTTC. This encodes CASSLGLIYEQYF.

The chain has TRBV7-2 and TRBJ2-7; TRBD2 matches 7 bases. The CDR3 runs to 14 residues. V lost 5 bases, J lost 2 bases, and 6 bases stayed unmatched. Germline CDR1 is SGHTA and CDR2 is FQGNSA. The CDR3 loop reads CASSAGVGPYEQYF. CDR3 nucleotide sequence: TGTGCCAGCAGCGCGGGGGTGGGACCCTACGAGCAGTACTTC.

A note on this clone: At one of its ends the junction is not consistent with the germline gene, which may arise from a read error. Other DNA sequences in this sample translate to the same CDR3. The chain couples TRBV27 to TRBJ2-2; the D gene is possibly TRBD1 (6 bases). The CDR3 sequence is 14 residues long. Germline CDR1 is MNHEY and CDR2 is SMNVEV (reference sequence). The CDR3 nucleotides are TGTGCCAGCAGCTCAGGACAGAACACCGGGGAGTTGTTTTTT. It codes for CASSSGQNTGELFF.

The sample holds a few counts of this clone. This rearrangement joins TRBV5-5 to TRBJ1-3; D may be TRBD1 (5 bases). The CDR3 length is 13 residues. With 0 bases removed from V and 15 bases from J, the gap between germline ends came to 16 bases. CDR1 and CDR2 from the germline V gene are SGHKS and YYEKEE (reference sequence). The CDR3 DNA is TGTGCCAGCAGCTTGGACGGACACCGGGAGAAATATTTT. The encoded protein is CASSLDGHREKYF. Full variable domain (outside the CDR3, taken from reference TRBV5-5 and TRBJ1-3): DAGVTQSPTHLIKTRGQQVTLRCSPISGHKSVSWYQQVLGQGPQFIFQYYEKEERGRGNFPDRFSARQFPNYSSELNVNALLLGDSALYLCASSLDGHREKYFGEGSWLTVV.

The chain joins TRBV28 to TRBJ1-6, with D unclear. V was trimmed by 2 bases and J by 7 bases, leaving 9 bases between them. CDR3 length equals 14 residues. In germline, CDR1 is MDHEN, CDR2 SYDVKM. The CDR3 bases are TGTGCCAGCAGTTTAGCGGGGTTGAATTCACCCCTCCACTTT. As protein: CASSLAGLNSPLHF.

The chain has TRBV6-5 and TRBJ1-1; a possible D gene is TRBD1 (5 bases). The germline V gene has CDR1 MNHEY and CDR2 SVGAGI. Trimming took off 2 bases at V and 3 bases at J, with 16 bases between the two ends. The CDR3 spans 16 residues. CDR3 residues: CASSYGRVPHDTEAFF. CDR3 bases: TGTGCCAGCAGTTACGGCAGGGTACCCCATGACACTGAAGCTTTCTTT.

The genes are TRBV27 and TRBJ1-5; perhaps TRBD1 as D (6 bases). This CDR3 comprises 16 residues. V gave up 5 bases and J gave up 0 bases, with 14 bases separating them. The germline V gene encodes CDR1 MNHEY and CDR2 SMNVEV (reference sequence). DNA for the CDR3: TGTGCCAGCAGTCCATACGGACAGTATAGCAATCAGCCCCAGCATTTT. Amino acid sequence: CASSPYGQYSNQPQHF.

The chain joins TRBV15 to TRBJ1-5; D gene uncertain. This CDR3 is 13 amino acids long. Trimming pared 5 bases from V and 7 bases from J, leaving 12 bases between. Germline CDR1 is LNHNV and CDR2 is YYDKDF (reference sequence). CDR3 region: CATSGATGQPQHF. As DNA, the CDR3 is TGTGCCACCAGCGGCGCTACGGGGCAGCCCCAGCATTTT.

This clone has more than one count but fewer than ten. The CDR3: CASSQDQGTSSGNTIYF. DNA of the CDR3: TGCGCCAGCAGCCAAGATCAGGGAACCAGCTCTGGAAACACCATATATTTT. The V gene is TRBV4-3, the J gene TRBJ1-3; D is possibly TRBD1 (5 bases). The CDR3 extends over 17 amino acids. CDR1 and CDR2 from the germline V gene are LGHNA and YSLEER. V was cut by 0 bases and J by 0 bases, with 12 bases left in between.

The rearrangement uses TRBV4-2 and TRBJ2-7, with TRBD1 matching 8 bases. The CDR3 runs to 16 residues. In germline, CDR1 is LGHNA, CDR2 YNFKEQ. Trimming took 2 bases from V and 0 from J; bases not matched to a gene: 6. CDR3 in amino acids: CASSQNRDRSSYEQYF. CDR3 coding DNA: TGTGCCAGCAGCCAAAACCGGGACAGGAGCTCCTACGAGCAGTACTTC.